Below are 23 T cell receptor beta chains sequenced from a single sample in a study of blood T cells in healthy people across ages. The use of a sample-barcoded 5' primer and a J-beta primer mix characterized a second PCR of about 7 to 12 cycles. Via MiXCR, TCRdb re-called the 5' RACE reads, giving one row per CDR3 protein. Of about 1.8 million distinct CDR3 sequences in the sample, just under 50% were seen once. Sequencing input: blood. All receptors derive from a woman aged 40 to 50 in good health.

The V gene is TRBV10-3, the J gene TRBJ1-2, with TRBD1 matching 8 bases. The J segment lost 4 bases and the V segment lost 5 bases, leaving 6 bases of the junction unmatched. The CDR3 contains 14 residues. CDR1 and CDR2 from the germline V gene are ENHRY and SYGVKD. The chain's CDR3 is CAISNEGTGYGYTF. Written as DNA, the CDR3 is TGTGCCATCAGTAACGAGGGGACAGGCTATGGCTACACCTTC.

This clonotype turned up a few times. CDR3: CASSLRGQGIEQFF. The CDR3 DNA reads as TGTGCCAGCAGTTTAAGGGGACAGGGGATTGAGCAGTTCTTC. The V gene is TRBV12-3 or TRBV12-4, the J gene TRBJ2-1, with 10 bases matching TRBD1. The length of the CDR3 is 14 residues. V trimming: 2 bases; J trimming: 9 bases; junction bases outside the gene matches: 4.

The J gene is TRBJ1-2, the V gene TRBV15; 9 positions agree with TRBD1. Per the germline V gene, CDR1 is LNHNV and CDR2 is YYDKDF (reference sequence). This CDR3 has 15 amino acids. J was trimmed by 3 bases and V by 5 bases; bases with no gene match: 7. In nucleotides, the CDR3 is TGTGCCACCAGCGGCCCGGACAGGGGAGACTATGGCTACACCTTC. This codes for CATSGPDRGDYGYTF.

This clonotype was detected only a few times. The chain couples TRBV20-1 to TRBJ2-4, with D possibly being TRBD2 (6 bases). V lost 3 bases to trimming and J lost 13 bases, with 19 bases between them. From germline, CDR1 is DFQATT and CDR2 SNEGSKA (reference sequence). This CDR3 is 13 amino acids long. CDR3 sequence reads: CSASSGTEGEQYF. CDR3 sequence (DNA): TGCAGTGCTAGTTCCGGGACGGAGGGAGAGCAGTACTTC.

This chain joins TRBV6-2 or TRBV6-3 and TRBJ2-7, with TRBD2 matching 12 bases. V lost 2 bases to trimming and J lost 0 bases; unmatched junction nucleotides: 5. The CDR3 has 17 amino acids. Germline loops: CDR1 MNHEY, CDR2 SVGEGT. Written as DNA, the CDR3 is TGTGCCAGCAGTTACCAGAGACTAGCGGGGGCCTCCTACGAGCAGTACTTC. Residues: CASSYQRLAGASYEQYF.

This clonotype occurred once. The rearrangement joins TRBV9 to TRBJ2-1, with 8 bases identical to TRBD1. This CDR3 is built from 13 residues. Trimming took 3 bases from V and 9 from J; bases not matched to a gene: 5. Germline V lookup: CDR1 SGDLS, CDR2 YYNGEE. The CDR3 region is CASSEQGALEQFF. CDR3 nucleotide sequence: TGTGCCAGCAGCGAGCAGGGGGCGCTTGAGCAGTTCTTC.

The rearrangement uses TRBV29-1 and TRBJ1-1, with a tentative D call TRBD1 (6 bases). Germline V CDR1 and CDR2: SQVTM, ANQGSEA. The CDR3 is made up of 13 amino acids. Trimming took off 4 bases at V and 7 bases at J, with 16 bases between the two ends. CDR3 sequence reads: CSVARGGLGEAFF. The CDR3 DNA sequence: TGCAGCGTTGCGAGGGGGGGTCTGGGTGAAGCTTTCTTT.

The chain carries TRBV2 and TRBJ1-4; perhaps TRBD1 as D (5 bases). Germline assignment: CDR1 SNHLY and CDR2 FYNNEI. There are 12 residues in the CDR3. V was clipped by 4 bases and J by 7 bases, with 7 bases between them. In DNA form, the CDR3 reads TGTGCCAGCAGTGTAGGGACTGAAAAACTGTTTTTT. This gives the protein CASSVGTEKLFF.

The chain joins TRBV7-2 to TRBJ2-1; possible D gene TRBD2, 5 bases. V was cut by 0 bases and J by 3 bases, with 12 bases left in between. Germline values: CDR1 SGHTA, CDR2 FQGNSA. The CDR3 covers 16 residues. CDR3 amino acids: CASSLARASFYNEQFF. CDR3 sequence (DNA): TGTGCCAGCAGCTTAGCGCGGGCTAGTTTCTACAATGAGCAGTTCTTC.

V and J are TRBV5-1 and TRBJ1-6; 7 bases map to TRBD1. CDR3 length: 15 amino acids. Trimming removed 1 base from V and 5 bases from J; junction bases left unmatched: 3. The V gene's germline CDR1 is SGHRS and CDR2 YFSETQ. DNA of the CDR3: TGCGCCAGCAGCTTGACCGGACAGGATAATTCACCCCTCCACTTT. Translation gives CASSLTGQDNSPLHF. The whole variable domain, filled in from reference TRBV5-1 and TRBJ1-6, reads KAGVTQTPRYLIKTRGQQVTLSCSPISGHRSVSWYQQTPGQGLQFLFEYFSETQRNKGNFPGRFSGRQFSNSRSEMNVSTLELGDSALYLCASSLTGQDNSPLHFGNGTRLTVT.

This clonotype was recorded once. This rearrangement joins TRBV20-1 to TRBJ1-2, with 11 bases aligning to TRBD1. The V and J ends lost 3 bases and 5 bases, in that order; junction bases with no gene match: 8. The CDR3 has 15 amino acids. Germline V gene data show CDR1 as DFQATT and CDR2 as SNEGSKA (reference sequence). CDR3 DNA sequence: TGCAGTGCTAGTTTGGGGACAGGGGGAAGTTATGGCTACACCTTC. It translates to CSASLGTGGSYGYTF.

There are a few counts of this clonotype. This sequence joins TRBV14 and TRBJ2-5; D is uncertain. V lost 2 bases and J 6 bases, leaving 10 bases between the germline ends. CDR1 and CDR2 (germline): SGHDN, FVKESK. This CDR3 is built from 13 residues. CDR3 DNA sequence: TGTGCCAGCAGCCAACTCCCGTCGCAGACCCAGTACTTC. Translation: CASSQLPSQTQYF.

Points on this clonotype: The germline gene is not matched at one end of the junction; a read error may be the cause. V is TRBV7-3 and J is TRBJ2-4, with 7 bases lining up with TRBD2. The J call may not be correct, given that the DNA end is closer to TRBJ2-5. CDR1 and CDR2 (germline): SGHTA, FQGTGA. The CDR3 is 16 amino acids. DNA for the CDR3: TGTGCCGGCAGCTTAAGAGGCGGACTAGAGGAAGAGACCCAGTACTTC. This sequence encodes CAGSLRGGLEEETQYF.

This rearrangement joins TRBV3-1 to TRBJ2-5; 8 bases align to TRBD2. Looked up from germline, CDR1 is LGHDT and CDR2 is YNNKEL (reference sequence). V shed 4 bases, J shed 1 base, and the junction held 14 bases outside the gene matches. The CDR3 runs 18 residues. CDR3 residues: CASSRGPGLAGLQETQYF. The CDR3 DNA reads as TGTGCCAGCAGCCGGGGTCCAGGGCTAGCGGGTCTCCAAGAGACCCAGTACTTC.

Of note for this clonotype: A read error is possible here, since a much larger clone lies one base away. The V and J genes are TRBV6-1 and TRBJ2-4; D unclear. V lost 8 bases, J lost 10 bases, and 12 bases lay in between. Germline CDR1 is MNHNS and CDR2 is SASEGT. This CDR3 has 11 amino acids. CDR3 nucleotides: TGTGCCAGCGAGTATTTTGGAATTCAGTACTTC. Translation gives CASEYFGIQYF.

This chain uses TRBV28 with TRBJ1-3, with 9 bases matching TRBD1. Germline assignment: CDR1 MDHEN and CDR2 SYDVKM. The CDR3 loop spans 16 amino acids. V dropped 4 bases and J dropped 0; count of bases not matched to a gene: 4. For the CDR3, the DNA is TGTGCCAGCAGTTCTCCGGGACAGGGCTCTGGAAACACCATATATTTT. Translated: CASSSPGQGSGNTIYF.

This chain links TRBV15 with TRBJ2-7; no clear D. CDR3 length equals 13 residues. Deletions cut 0 bases from V and 6 bases from J, with 9 bases between. The germline CDR1 and CDR2 sequences are LNHNV and YYDKDF (reference sequence). CDR3 nucleotide sequence: TGTGCCACCAGCAGAGATATGGGTTCCGAGCAGTACTTC. This translates into CATSRDMGSEQYF.

This clonotype was seen more than once but under ten times. The V call is TRBV15, the J call TRBJ2-7, with 9 bases fitting TRBD2. CDR3 length: 16 amino acids. Trimming cost V 0 bases and J 3 bases; bases outside gene matches: 6. CDR1 and CDR2 from the germline V gene are LNHNV and YYDKDF (reference sequence). This CDR3 reads CATSRDRSGGFYEQYF. In nucleotides, the CDR3 is TGTGCCACCAGCAGAGATCGGAGCGGGGGGTTCTACGAGCAGTACTTC.

The CDR3 reads CAISERQTKTENEQFF. The CDR3 DNA reads TGTGCCATCAGTGAGCGTCAAACGAAAACTGAAAATGAGCAGTTCTTC. The V and J genes are TRBV10-3 and TRBJ2-1; the D is unclear. The germline V gene encodes CDR1 ENHRY and CDR2 SYGVKD. The CDR3 spans 16 residues. Deletions cut 2 bases from V and 7 bases from J, with 18 bases between.

CDR3 coding DNA: TGTGCCAGCAGGTCGGCCGCCTGGGCTGGCGATAATCAGCCCCAGCATTTT. Translation gives CASRSAAWAGDNQPQHF. The chain links TRBV6-2 or TRBV6-3 to TRBJ1-5; D is undetermined. This CDR3 has 17 amino acids. Germline CDR1 and CDR2: MNHEY and SVGEGT. V gave up 6 bases and J gave up 4 bases, with 22 bases separating them.

The J gene is TRBJ2-5, the V gene TRBV5-1; 8 nucleotides match TRBD2. V shed 3 bases and J 4 bases; nucleotides not matched to a gene: 17. CDR3 length equals 18 residues. Per germline, CDR1 SGHRS and CDR2 YFSETQ. The CDR3 DNA is TGCGCCAGCAGCTCGATCTCTTTTAGCGGGGCCCCGGGAGAGACCCAGTACTTC. Its protein is CASSSISFSGAPGETQYF.

This clonotype has a handful of counts. This rearrangement joins TRBV3-1 to TRBJ2-1; TRBD2 agrees at 15 bases. In germline, CDR1 is LGHDT, CDR2 YNNKEL (reference sequence). The CDR3 has 18 residues. Trimming removed 4 bases from V and 9 bases from J; junction bases left unmatched: 13. CDR3 DNA sequence: TGTGCCAGCAGCCTCCCGCCGGGACTAGCGGGGGGAGCTAGTGAGCAGTTCTTC. It encodes CASSLPPGLAGGASEQFF.

This rearrangement joins TRBV12-3 or TRBV12-4 to TRBJ1-6; D call uncertain. V dropped 3 bases and J dropped 6 bases, with 9 bases sitting between them. The CDR3 is 14 amino acids. The CDR3 here is CASSFGQPNSPLHF. The CDR3, as DNA: TGTGCCAGCAGTTTCGGGCAGCCTAATTCACCCCTCCACTTT.